The clone carrying this TCR beta chain was seen a few times. This study enrolled people aged roughly 18 to 89 from about 26 US geographic areas. Participant reports of clinical history set cohort assignment. Original processing methods: How many nucleated cells were present was estimated from reference gene primer amplification. Assay used: immunoSEQ multiplex PCR; TCRdb lists only in-frame clones, some missing. The D gene and trimming were derived from the DNA, and the V and J assignments and clone size from that table. Among fewer than 250,000 clones listed, 88% were seen once. These data are taken from a study of blood T cell repertoires in COVID-19. Study as a whole: Both acute and convalescent COVID-19 samples were obtained from the United States, Italy and Spain.

The sequenced sample was PBMCs or T cells enriched from blood (not recorded which). This clonotype was sampled from a woman between 50 and 59 years old with acute COVID-19.

CDR3: CATSPGLAGGVGQETQYF. The CDR3 nucleotides are TGTGCCACCAGCCCGGGACTAGCGGGAGGGGTGGGCCAAGAGACCCAGTACTTC. The V gene is TRBV15, the J gene TRBJ2-5; 16 bases map to TRBD2. Germline CDR1 reads LNHNV; CDR2 reads YYDKDF (reference sequence). The V gene end was trimmed by 5 bases and the J gene end by 1 base; junction bases not matched to a gene: 7. The CDR3 runs 18 residues.